This T cell receptor beta chain was profiled in a study of patients and donors after allogeneic stem cell transplantation (dated by TCRdb to 2018 to 2021). Worth noting for this clonotype: Its antigen remains undetermined. One base away there is no much larger clone; base qualities are not given.

The library came from RT-PCR. Data came from a NextSeq 550. The raw public reads went through TCRdb reprocessing: fastp at Q25, MiXCR clone calling, in-frame beta chains kept. When rows share a CDR3 protein, they turn into one entry using the most common DNA and genes. Present in this sample are roughly 190,000 distinct CDR3 sequences, less than 45% of which were seen just once. Together, the top ten hold about 35% of the sample. Sequencing input: blood, either unsorted or a sorted T cell fraction (not recorded which). The source is a human donor who was either an allogeneic HSCT recipient or a stem cell or donor lymphocyte infusion donor (not recorded which). It is not recorded whose cells these are; they may come from a transplant donor.

The DNA sequence is as follows: TGCGCCAGCAGCCAAGAGTGGGACAGGGTTTTTGAGAACACTGAAGCTTTCTTT. Its protein product is CASSQEWDRVFENTEAFF. The rearrangement joined TRBV4-3 to TRBJ1-1, with 9 middle bases fitting TRBD1. V lost 0 bases and J lost 1 base, and the count of bases not matched to a germline gene is 9. From the cysteine through the phenylalanine, the CDR3 covers 18 amino acids. The CDR3 DNA has 54 bases and is translated from base 1. CDR1 and CDR2, per the germline V gene, are LGHNA and YSLEER.